This TCR beta chain was found in a study of blood T cell repertoires in COVID-19. Looking at the study overall: Acute-phase and convalescent COVID-19 samples originated in the United States, Italy and Spain. From T cells, B-cell-depleted T cells, or PBMCs came the material, which was cDNA or gDNA.

In the authors' methods: It was from reference gene primer amplification that nucleated cell counts were estimated. Method: immunoSEQ multiplex PCR; TCRdb's copy keeps in-frame clones and lacks some. That table furnishes V, J and clone size, whereas the DNA furnished D and trimming. This sample has about 27,000 clones, with around 61% found just once. Input material: peripheral blood. The clonotype was recovered from a man aged 55 to 70 with active or convalescent COVID-19.

The CDR3 coding sequence is TGTGCCAGCAGTACGGGACAGGGAGGGAATCAGCCCCAGCATTTT. This encodes CASSTGQGGNQPQHF. V gene TRBV6-5 combines with J gene TRBJ1-5; 9 nucleotides match TRBD1. The germline V gene encodes CDR1 MNHEY and CDR2 SVGAGI. The CDR3 is made up of 15 amino acids. The ends lost 5 bases at V and 4 bases at J; junction bases unmatched: 6.